This TCR beta chain was captured in a study of CD8 T cells in Susac syndrome. As for the study in general: Treatment status at blood draw for the Susac syndrome patients was therapy-naive, corticosteroids, or intravenous immunoglobulin alone.

Reverse transcription of roughly 0.45 to 1 ug RNA used random hexamers. TCRdb re-called the immunoSEQ multiplex PCR reads through MiXCR, storing one row per CDR3 protein. The table records around 200,000 distinct CDR3 sequences, around 94% of them present only once. This CDR3 comprises 16 residues. The V end was cut by 0 bases, the J end by 4 bases, with 15 bases between. The germline gives CDR1 LGHNA, CDR2 YSLEER. CD8+ and CD4+ T cells were negatively isolated; TEMRA cells were FACS-enriched. This TCR came from a human donor with Susac syndrome. Source material: CD4+ T cells from PBMCs. This rearrangement joins TRBV4-3 to TRBJ1-2; no reliable D call. The chain's CDR3 is CASSQDHAETSYGYTF. CDR3 bases: TGCGCCAGCAGCCAAGATCATGCCGAAACGAGCTATGGCTACACCTTC.